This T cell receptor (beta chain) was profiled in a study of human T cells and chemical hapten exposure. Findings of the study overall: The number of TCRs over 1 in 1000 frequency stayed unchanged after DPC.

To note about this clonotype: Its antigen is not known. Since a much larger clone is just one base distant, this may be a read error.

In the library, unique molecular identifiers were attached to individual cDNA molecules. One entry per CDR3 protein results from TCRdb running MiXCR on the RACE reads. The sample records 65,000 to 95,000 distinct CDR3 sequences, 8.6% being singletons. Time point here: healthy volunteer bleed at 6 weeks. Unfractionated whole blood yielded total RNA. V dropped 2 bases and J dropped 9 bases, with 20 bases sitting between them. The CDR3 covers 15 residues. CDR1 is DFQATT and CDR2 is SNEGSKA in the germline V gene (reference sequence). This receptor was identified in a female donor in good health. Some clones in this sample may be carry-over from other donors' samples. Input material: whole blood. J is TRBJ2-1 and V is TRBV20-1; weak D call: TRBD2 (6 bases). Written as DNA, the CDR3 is TGCAGTGCTAGACGAAGAGCGGGTAGTCTTGGTGAGCAGTTCTTC. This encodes CSARRRAGSLGEQFF.